A single sample is the source of the 18 T cell receptor beta chains below, sequenced in a study of T cell repertoires in cytomegalovirus infection (dated by TCRdb to between 2018 and 2021). TCRdb records Illumina HiSeq 1500 as the sequencer. TCRdb ran its own pipeline on the public reads, namely fastp trimming at Q25 and MiXCR clone calling, and kept in-frame beta chains. Rows matching on CDR3 protein sequence are summarized as one entry with the most common DNA and genes. The sample includes more than 200,000 distinct CDR3 sequences, with around 9% observed a single time. Approximately 16% of the sample goes to the ten largest clones. Source material: PBMCs. The receptors were sampled from a human donor in good health (CMV status not recorded). Some clones in this sample may be carry-over from other donors' samples.

This clonotype was seen many times. V and J are TRBV19 and TRBJ1-4; 9 bases line up with TRBD1. In germline, CDR1 is LNHDA, CDR2 SQIVND (reference sequence). This CDR3 comprises 14 residues. Germline trimming cut 6 bases from V and 7 bases from J; bases unmatched to any gene: 6. CDR3 residues: CASRGQGISEKLFF. For the CDR3, the DNA is TGTGCCAGTAGAGGACAGGGGATAAGTGAAAAACTGTTTTTT.

This clonotype appeared many times. The rearrangement joins TRBV6-2 or TRBV6-3 to TRBJ2-7, with 9 bases that match TRBD2. Germline V gene lookup returns CDR1 MNHEY and CDR2 SVGEGT. This CDR3 has 15 residues. Losses at the gene ends were 3 bases for V and 2 bases for J; bases not matched to a gene: 5. DNA for the CDR3: TGTGCCAGCAGTTATCTGGTAGCGGGGGCCTACGAGCAGTACTTC. Amino acids: CASSYLVAGAYEQYF.

This clonotype has a count of ten or more. The V call is TRBV7-2, the J call TRBJ1-1, with a tentative D call TRBD1 (5 bases). Germline assignment: CDR1 SGHTA and CDR2 FQGNSA. V lost 5 bases to trimming and J lost 6 bases, with 10 bases between them. The CDR3 runs 12 residues. CDR3 nucleotides: TGTGCCAGCAGCCAGGGTACAGCTGAAGCTTTCTTT. This gives the protein CASSQGTAEAFF.

This clonotype has ten or more counts. The chain combines TRBV7-9 with TRBJ2-1; tentatively, D is TRBD2 (6 bases). This CDR3 region has 14 residues. Germline assignment: CDR1 SEHNR and CDR2 FQNEAQ (reference sequence). Deletions cut 7 bases from V and 0 bases from J, with 10 bases between. This chain's CDR3 is CASTGGSSYNEQFF. CDR3 nucleotides: TGTGCCAGCACCGGGGGAAGCTCCTACAATGAGCAGTTCTTC.

This clonotype was detected only a few times. The genes are TRBV7-8 and TRBJ1-1; possible D gene TRBD1, 6 bases. This CDR3 comprises 16 residues. Germline loops: CDR1 SGHVS, CDR2 FQNEAQ. Trimming removed 11 bases from V and 3 bases from J, with 25 bases in between. CDR3 amino acids: CASRADRRAGDTEAFF. Written as DNA, the CDR3 is TGTGCCTCAAGGGCGGACAGACGGGCGGGGGACACTGAAGCTTTCTTT. Variable domain in full (rest from reference TRBV7-8 and TRBJ1-1): GAGVSQSPRYKVAKRGQDVALRCDPISGHVSLFWYQQALGQGPEFLTYFQNEAQLDKSGLPSDRFFAERPEGSVSTLKIQRTQQEDSAVYLCASRADRRAGDTEAFFGQGTRLTVV.

This chain joins TRBV19 and TRBJ1-1, with 7 bases lining up with TRBD1. The CDR3 loop spans 14 amino acids. CDR1 is LNHDA, CDR2 SQIVND, per germline (reference sequence). V trimming: 6 bases; J trimming: 0 bases; junction bases outside the gene matches: 4. The CDR3 reads CASRPQGMNTEAFF. CDR3 DNA sequence: TGTGCCAGTAGACCACAGGGGATGAACACTGAAGCTTTCTTT.

This clonotype has just a few counts. The rearrangement joins TRBV7-9 to TRBJ2-1, with TRBD2 matching over 8 bases. Germline assignment: CDR1 SEHNR and CDR2 FQNEAQ (reference sequence). After removal of 2 bases from V and 5 bases from J, the junction contained 14 bases not matched to a gene. This CDR3 comprises 18 residues. The CDR3 nucleotides are TGTGCCAGCAGCTTAAGAAGCGACGGGAGGGCTCTGGACAATGAGCAGTTCTTC. Protein sequence: CASSLRSDGRALDNEQFF.

This clonotype was observed many times. The chain recombines TRBV7-2 with TRBJ1-5; possible D gene TRBD1, 5 bases. The germline CDR1 and CDR2 sequences are SGHTA and FQGNSA. V lost 5 bases and J lost 3, with 11 bases in between. CDR3 size: 14 residues. The CDR3 sequence: CASSLTGANQPQHF. CDR3 DNA sequence: TGTGCCAGCAGCCTTACAGGTGCCAATCAGCCCCAGCATTTT.

This clonotype showed up many times. CDR3 sequence: CASSLSNSPLHF. Written as DNA, the CDR3 is TGTGCCAGCAGCTTATCTAATTCACCCCTCCACTTT. V gene TRBV7-2 combines with J gene TRBJ1-6; the D is unclear. This CDR3 region has 12 residues. The germline V and J ends were trimmed by 2 bases and 6 bases, with 2 bases remaining between them. Germline V gene lookup returns CDR1 SGHTA and CDR2 FQGNSA.

The chain joins TRBV5-1 to TRBJ2-6; maybe TRBD2 (6 bases). V was cut by 4 bases and J by 0 bases, with 17 bases left in between. Germline loops: CDR1 SGHRS, CDR2 YFSETQ. This CDR3 has 18 amino acids. CDR3 nucleotide sequence: TGCGCCAGCAGCCTGGGGGGAGAGTATGCCTCTGGGGCCAACGTCCTGACTTTC. Translating gives CASSLGGEYASGANVLTF.

V usage is TRBV15 and J usage is TRBJ2-1; D gene ambiguous. The V gene's germline CDR1 is LNHNV and CDR2 YYDKDF (reference sequence). V lost 4 bases and J 5 bases, leaving 6 bases between the germline ends. This CDR3 region has 12 residues. As DNA, the CDR3 is TGTGCCACCAGCACCAAGCACAATGAGCAGTTCTTC. Its protein product is CATSTKHNEQFF. The full variable domain, completed using reference TRBV15 and TRBJ2-1, is DAMVIQNPRYQVTQFGKPVTLSCSQTLNHNVMYWYQQKSSQAPKLLFHYYDKDFNNEADTPDNFQSRRPNTSFCFLDIRSPGLGDTAMYLCATSTKHNEQFFGPGTRLTVL.

This clonotype was recorded many times. This chain uses TRBV7-2 with TRBJ1-5, with D tentatively TRBD1 (5 bases). The V end was cut by 5 bases, the J end by 8 bases, with 19 bases between. This CDR3 has 15 residues. Germline CDR1 reads SGHTA; CDR2 reads FQGNSA. The DNA for the CDR3 is TGTGCCAGCAGCACCCAGCAGGGTCCTCGGGAGCCCCAGCATTTT. Its protein is CASSTQQGPREPQHF.

This clonotype was recorded many times. The chain is built from TRBV7-2 and TRBJ1-1; D unresolved. Germline CDR1 and CDR2: SGHTA and FQGNSA. V lost 1 base, J lost 5 bases, and 14 bases lay in between. The CDR3 runs 15 residues. For the CDR3, the DNA is TGTGCCAGCAGCTTAGGCGGCCGCCTCGGGACTGAAGCTTTCTTT. This gives the protein CASSLGGRLGTEAFF.

In this sample, this clonotype turned up a few times. The genes are TRBV7-2 and TRBJ1-1; 11 nucleotides align to TRBD1. V shed 6 bases and J 4 bases; nucleotides not matched to a gene: 7. The V gene's germline CDR1 is SGHTA and CDR2 FQGNSA. The CDR3 contains 15 residues. The CDR3 here is CASSRDRGWGTEAFF. Written as DNA, the CDR3 is TGTGCCAGCAGTCGGGACAGGGGGTGGGGCACTGAAGCTTTCTTT.

This clonotype was detected a few times. The J gene is TRBJ1-2, the V gene TRBV29-1, with a weak D call TRBD1 (6 bases). CDR1 and CDR2 from the germline V gene are SQVTM and ANQGSEA. V lost 4 bases and J lost 4, with 19 bases in between. The CDR3 has 15 amino acids. The DNA for the CDR3 is TGCAGCGTTGTCCTTCAAGGGGGGTTCTTCTATGGCTACACCTTC. Amino acid sequence: CSVVLQGGFFYGYTF.

The table lists this clonotype with many counts. DNA for the CDR3: TGTGCCAGCAGGGACCATTCCTCCTCTGGAAACACCATATATTTT. Translated: CASRDHSSSGNTIYF. The chain employs TRBV28 and TRBJ1-3; no clear D gene. This CDR3 spans 15 amino acids. Trimming shortened V by 6 bases and J by 0 bases, and 12 bases separated the two germline ends. CDR1 is MDHEN and CDR2 is SYDVKM in the germline V gene.

This clonotype was recorded at least ten times. The gene calls are TRBV24-1 and TRBJ2-5; maybe TRBD1 (6 bases). The CDR3 totals 13 residues. The V end was cut by 9 bases, the J end by 0 bases, with 10 bases between. Looked up from germline, CDR1 is KGHDR and CDR2 is SFDVKD. The CDR3, as DNA: TGTGCCACCGGGGGACACAACCAAGAGACCCAGTACTTC. Amino acids: CATGGHNQETQYF.

The chain couples TRBV7-2 to TRBJ2-2; 7 bases match TRBD1. CDR1 is SGHTA and CDR2 is FQGNSA in the germline V gene. V dropped 2 bases and J dropped 2; count of bases not matched to a gene: 8. This CDR3 comprises 17 residues. The CDR3 DNA sequence: TGTGCCAGCAGCTTAATACCCGGGACAGCTAACACCGGGGAGCTGTTTTTT. It codes for CASSLIPGTANTGELFF.